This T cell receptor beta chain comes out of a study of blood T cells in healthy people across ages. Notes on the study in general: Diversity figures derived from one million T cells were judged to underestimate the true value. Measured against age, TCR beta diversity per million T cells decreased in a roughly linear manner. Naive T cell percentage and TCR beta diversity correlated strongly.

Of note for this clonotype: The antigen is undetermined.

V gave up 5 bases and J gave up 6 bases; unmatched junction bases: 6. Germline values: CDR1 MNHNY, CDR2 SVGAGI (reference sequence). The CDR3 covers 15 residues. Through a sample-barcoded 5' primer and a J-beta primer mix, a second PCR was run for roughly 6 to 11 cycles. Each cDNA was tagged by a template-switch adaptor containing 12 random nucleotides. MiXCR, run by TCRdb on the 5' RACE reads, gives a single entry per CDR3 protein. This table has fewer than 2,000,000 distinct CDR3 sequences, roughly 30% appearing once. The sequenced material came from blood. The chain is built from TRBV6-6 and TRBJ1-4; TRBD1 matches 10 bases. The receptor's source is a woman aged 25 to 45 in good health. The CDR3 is CASSTTGGIYEKLFF. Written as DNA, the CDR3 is TGTGCCAGCAGTACGACAGGGGGCATCTATGAAAAACTGTTTTTT.